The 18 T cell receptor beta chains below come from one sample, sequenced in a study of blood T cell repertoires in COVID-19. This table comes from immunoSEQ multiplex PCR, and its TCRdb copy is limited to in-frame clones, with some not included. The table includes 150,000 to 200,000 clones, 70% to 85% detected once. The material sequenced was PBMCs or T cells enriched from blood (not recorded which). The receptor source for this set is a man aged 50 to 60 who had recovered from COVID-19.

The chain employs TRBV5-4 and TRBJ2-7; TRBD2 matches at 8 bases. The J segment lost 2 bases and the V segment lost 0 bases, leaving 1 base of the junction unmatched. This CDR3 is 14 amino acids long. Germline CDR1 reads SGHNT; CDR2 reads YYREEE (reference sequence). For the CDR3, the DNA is TGTGCCAGCAGCTTGGGGACTAGCCCCTACGAGCAGTACTTC. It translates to CASSLGTSPYEQYF.

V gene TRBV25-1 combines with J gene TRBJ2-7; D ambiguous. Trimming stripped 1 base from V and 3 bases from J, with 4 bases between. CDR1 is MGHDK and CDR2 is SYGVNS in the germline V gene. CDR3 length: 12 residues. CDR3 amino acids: CASSESGYEQYF. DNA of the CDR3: TGTGCCAGCAGTGAATCCGGCTACGAGCAGTACTTC.

The CDR3 DNA sequence: TGTGCCAGCAGCCAGGGAGTGGGGGCGTCCTACGAGCAGTACTTC. It translates to CASSQGVGASYEQYF. The chain carries TRBV11-2 and TRBJ2-7; TRBD1 might be the D (6 bases). Germline V CDR1 and CDR2: SGHAT, FQNNGV. The CDR3 extends over 15 amino acids. V was pared by 5 bases and J by 1 base, with 15 bases between.

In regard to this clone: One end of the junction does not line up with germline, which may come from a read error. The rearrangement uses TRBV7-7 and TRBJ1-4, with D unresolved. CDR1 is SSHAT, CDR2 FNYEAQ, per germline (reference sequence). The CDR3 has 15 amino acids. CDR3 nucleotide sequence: TGTGCTAGCAGCTTAGCCGGAGGACCTAATGAAAAACTGTTTTTT. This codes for CASSLAGGPNEKLFF.

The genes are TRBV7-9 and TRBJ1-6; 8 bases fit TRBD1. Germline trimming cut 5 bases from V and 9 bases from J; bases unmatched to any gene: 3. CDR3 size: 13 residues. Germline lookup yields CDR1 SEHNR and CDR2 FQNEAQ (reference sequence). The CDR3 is CASSPGQGSPLHF. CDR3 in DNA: TGTGCCAGCAGCCCCGGACAGGGTTCACCCCTCCACTTT.

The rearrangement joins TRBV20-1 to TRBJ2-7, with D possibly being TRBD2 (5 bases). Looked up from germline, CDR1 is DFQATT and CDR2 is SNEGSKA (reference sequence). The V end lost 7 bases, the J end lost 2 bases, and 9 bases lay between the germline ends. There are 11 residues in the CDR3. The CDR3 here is CSVPGTYEQYF. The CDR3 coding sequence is TGCAGTGTTCCCGGGACCTACGAGCAGTACTTC.

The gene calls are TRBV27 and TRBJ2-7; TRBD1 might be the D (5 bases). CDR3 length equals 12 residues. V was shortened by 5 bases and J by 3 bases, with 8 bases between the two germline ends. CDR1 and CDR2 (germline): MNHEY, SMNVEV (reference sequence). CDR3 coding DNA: TGTGCCAGCAGTCCCGGACACTACGAGCAGTACTTC. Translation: CASSPGHYEQYF.

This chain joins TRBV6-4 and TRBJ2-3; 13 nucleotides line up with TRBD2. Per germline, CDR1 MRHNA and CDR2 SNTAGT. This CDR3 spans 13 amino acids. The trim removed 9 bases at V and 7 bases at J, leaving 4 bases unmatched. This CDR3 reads CASGTSGEYTQYF. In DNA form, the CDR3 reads TGTGCCAGTGGGACTAGCGGGGAATATACGCAGTATTTT.

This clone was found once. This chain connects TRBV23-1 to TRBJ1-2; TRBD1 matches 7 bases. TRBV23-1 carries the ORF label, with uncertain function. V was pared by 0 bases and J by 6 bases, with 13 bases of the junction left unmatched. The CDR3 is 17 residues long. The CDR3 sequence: CASSQSGPGRGRDGYTF. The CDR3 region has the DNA TGCGCCAGCAGTCAATCGGGGCCCGGGAGGGGGCGAGATGGCTACACCTTC.

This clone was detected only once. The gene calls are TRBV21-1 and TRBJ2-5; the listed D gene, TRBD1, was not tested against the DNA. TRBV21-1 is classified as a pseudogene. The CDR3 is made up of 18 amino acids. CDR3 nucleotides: TGTGCCAGCAGCAAAGCCCCGGGACAGGGCGGGGTTCGAGAGACCCAGTACTTC. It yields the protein CASSKAPGQGGVRETQYF.

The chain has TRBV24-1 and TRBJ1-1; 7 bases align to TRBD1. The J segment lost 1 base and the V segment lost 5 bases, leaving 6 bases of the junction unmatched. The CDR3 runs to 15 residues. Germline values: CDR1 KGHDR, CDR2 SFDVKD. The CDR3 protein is CATSATDRTNTEAFF. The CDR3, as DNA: TGTGCCACCAGTGCCACGGACAGGACGAACACTGAAGCTTTCTTT.

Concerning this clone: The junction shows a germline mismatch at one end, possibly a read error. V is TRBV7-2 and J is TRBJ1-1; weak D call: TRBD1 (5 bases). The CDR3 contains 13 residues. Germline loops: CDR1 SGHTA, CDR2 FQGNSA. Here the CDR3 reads CASRDDSLSEAFF. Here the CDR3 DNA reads TGTGCCAGCAGGGACGACAGCCTTTCTGAGGCTTTCTTT.

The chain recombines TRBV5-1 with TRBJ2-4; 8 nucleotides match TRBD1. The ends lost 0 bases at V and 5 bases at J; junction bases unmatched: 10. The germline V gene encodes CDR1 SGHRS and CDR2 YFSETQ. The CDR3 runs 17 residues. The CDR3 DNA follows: TGCGCCAGCAGCTTGGCCAGTGCAGGGGGCGCCCAAAACATTCAGTACTTC. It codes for CASSLASAGGAQNIQYF.

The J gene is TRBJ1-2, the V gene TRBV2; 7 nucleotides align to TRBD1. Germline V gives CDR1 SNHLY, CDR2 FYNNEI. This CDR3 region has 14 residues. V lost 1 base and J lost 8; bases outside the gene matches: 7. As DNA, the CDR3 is TGTGCCAGCAGTGAAGACAGGGGCCAATTAGGCTACACCTTC. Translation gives CASSEDRGQLGYTF.

The CDR3 sequence: CSVEDRDSGEKLFF. CDR3 DNA: TGCAGCGTTGAAGATAGGGACAGCGGTGAAAAACTGTTTTTT. This chain joins TRBV29-1 and TRBJ1-4, with 7 bases lining up with TRBD1. CDR3 length: 14 residues. Germline V gene data show CDR1 as SQVTM and CDR2 as ANQGSEA. J lost 7 bases, V lost 0 bases, and 5 bases had no gene match.

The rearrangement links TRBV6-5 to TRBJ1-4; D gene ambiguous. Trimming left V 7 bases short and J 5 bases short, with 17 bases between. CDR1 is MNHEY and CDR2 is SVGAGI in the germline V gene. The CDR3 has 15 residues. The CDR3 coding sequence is TGTGCCAGCATGAGTTTACCTGGCGGGAATGAAAAACTGTTTTTT. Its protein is CASMSLPGGNEKLFF.

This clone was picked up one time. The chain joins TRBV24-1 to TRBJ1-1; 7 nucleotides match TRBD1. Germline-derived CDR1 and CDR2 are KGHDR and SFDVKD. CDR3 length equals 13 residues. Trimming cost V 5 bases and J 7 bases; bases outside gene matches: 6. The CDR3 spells CATSAGDSYEAFF. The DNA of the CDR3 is TGTGCCACCAGTGCGGGGGACAGTTATGAAGCTTTCTTT.

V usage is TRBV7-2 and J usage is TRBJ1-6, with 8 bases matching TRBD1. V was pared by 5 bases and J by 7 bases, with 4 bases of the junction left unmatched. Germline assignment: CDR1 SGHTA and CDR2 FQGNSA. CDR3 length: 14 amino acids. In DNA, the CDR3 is TGTGCCAGCAGCCTACAGGGGGGGAATTCACCCCTCCACTTT. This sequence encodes CASSLQGGNSPLHF.